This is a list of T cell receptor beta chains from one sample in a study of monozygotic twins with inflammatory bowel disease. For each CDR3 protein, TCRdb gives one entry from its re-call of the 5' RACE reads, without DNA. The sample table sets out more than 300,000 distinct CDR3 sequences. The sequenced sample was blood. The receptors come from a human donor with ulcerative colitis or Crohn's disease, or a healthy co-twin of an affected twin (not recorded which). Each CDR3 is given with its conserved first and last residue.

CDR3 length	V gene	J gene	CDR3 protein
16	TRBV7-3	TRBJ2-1	CASSLQPGQGTYYQFF
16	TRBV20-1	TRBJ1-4	CSAREPVGRFNEKLFF
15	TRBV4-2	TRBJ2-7	CASSQGASNAYEQYF
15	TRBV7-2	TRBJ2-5	CASSLGPQRGETQYF
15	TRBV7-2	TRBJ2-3	CASSLAGLLGDTQYF
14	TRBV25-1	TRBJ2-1	CASSDSRGYNEQFF
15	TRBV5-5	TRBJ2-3	CASRRTSGSTDTQYF
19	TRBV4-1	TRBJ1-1	CASSQVFQSRGVMNTEAFF
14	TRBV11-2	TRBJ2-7	CASSSRPGNDEQYF
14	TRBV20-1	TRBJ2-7	CSAGRDRRPYEQYF
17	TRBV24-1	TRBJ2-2	CATSDPLQGWNTGELFF
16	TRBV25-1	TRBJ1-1	CASSEPAGVGNTEALF
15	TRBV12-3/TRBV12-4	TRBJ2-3	CASSYGTFSTDTQYF
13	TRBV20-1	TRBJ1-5	CSARLSSNQPQHF
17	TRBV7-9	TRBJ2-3	CASSFPMTGEYTDTQYF
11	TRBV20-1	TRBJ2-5	CSATHPETQYF
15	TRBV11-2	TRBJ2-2	CASSPRPRNTGELFF
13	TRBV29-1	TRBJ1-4	CSVGDRVNEKLFF
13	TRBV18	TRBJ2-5	CASSPPLLAPQYF
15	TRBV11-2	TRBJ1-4	CASSLRRTTNEKLFF
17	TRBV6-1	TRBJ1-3	CASSEAYRQFSGNTIYF
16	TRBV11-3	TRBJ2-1	CASSPTGGGAYNEQFF
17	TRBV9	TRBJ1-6	CASSVAGGASYNSPLHF
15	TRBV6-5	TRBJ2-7	CASSYLRGTVYEQYF
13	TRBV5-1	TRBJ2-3	CASSFASTDTQYF
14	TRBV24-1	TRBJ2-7	CATSTKGRFDEQYF
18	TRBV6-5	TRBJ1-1	CASSYFAGGQGARTEAFF
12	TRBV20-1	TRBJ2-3	CSAREDVLTQYF
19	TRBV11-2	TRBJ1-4	CASSLVPVGGTGLNEKLFF
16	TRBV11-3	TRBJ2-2	CASSLFSGGNTGELFF
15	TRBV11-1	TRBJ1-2	CASSLGAARNYSYTF
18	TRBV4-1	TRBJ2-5	CASSHDLIRTGVEETQYF
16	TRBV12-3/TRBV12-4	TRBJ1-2	CASSLVTGMLPYGYTF
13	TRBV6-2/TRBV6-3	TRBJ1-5	CASSMNSNQPQHF
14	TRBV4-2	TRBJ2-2	CASSPATNTGELFF
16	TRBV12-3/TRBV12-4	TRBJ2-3	CASLDYSGGTQDTQYF
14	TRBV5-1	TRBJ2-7	CASSRHGESYEQYF
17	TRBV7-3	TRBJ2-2	CASSLWSIGGNTGELFF
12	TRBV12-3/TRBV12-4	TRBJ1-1	CASSFFRAEAFF
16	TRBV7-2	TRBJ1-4	CASSQNQRGTNEKLFF
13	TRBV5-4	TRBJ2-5	CASSLEAPRTQYF
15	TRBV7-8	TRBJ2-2	CASSLGQGGNGELFF
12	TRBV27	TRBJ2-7	CASSPDYYEQYF
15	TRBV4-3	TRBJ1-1	CASSQVAAGGTEAFF